The 28 T cell receptor beta chains below come from one sample, sequenced in a study of blood T cells in healthy people across ages (dated by TCRdb to about 2015). Library preparation was by 5' RACE. The sequencing machine was an Illumina HiSeq 2500. A second roughly 6 to 11 cycle PCR used a sample-barcoded 5' primer and a J-beta primer mix. The public reads were reanalyzed by TCRdb: fastp trimming at Q25, MiXCR alignment, in-frame beta chains only. CDR3 protein sequences are deduplicated, and each keeps its most common genes and DNA. In all, the sample holds 1.5 million to 2 million distinct CDR3 sequences, and 40% to 55% of those were seen once. The ten largest clones take up about 2.1% of the sample. The sequencing sample was made of blood. All receptors come from a woman aged 40 to 50 in good health.

The rearrangement joins TRBV12-3 or TRBV12-4 to TRBJ2-1; the match to TRBD2 covers 7 bases. This CDR3 has 17 amino acids. J lost 4 bases, V lost 2 bases, and 11 bases had no gene match. This CDR3 reads CASSLKIGERGYNEQFF. CDR3 sequence (DNA): TGTGCCAGCAGTTTAAAGATTGGGGAGCGGGGATACAATGAGCAGTTCTTC.

This clonotype was counted many times. The rearrangement links TRBV5-5 to TRBJ2-5; TRBD1 matches at 7 bases. The germline V gene has CDR1 SGHKS and CDR2 YYEKEE (reference sequence). The CDR3 extends over 15 amino acids. J was trimmed by 5 bases and V by 1 base; bases with no gene match: 8. CDR3 residues: CASSLSGTVWETQYF. Here the CDR3 DNA reads TGTGCCAGCAGCTTGTCAGGGACAGTGTGGGAGACCCAGTACTTC. Full variable domain (remainder filled in from reference TRBV5-5 and TRBJ2-5): DAGVTQSPTHLIKTRGQQVTLRCSPISGHKSVSWYQQVLGQGPQFIFQYYEKEERGRGNFPDRFSARQFPNYSSELNVNALLLGDSALYLCASSLSGTVWETQYFGPGTRLLVL.

J is TRBJ1-2 and V is TRBV11-2; the D gene is possibly TRBD1 (5 bases). The CDR3 runs to 22 residues. CDR1 is SGHAT and CDR2 is FQNNGV in the germline V gene. Deletions cut 3 bases from V and 8 bases from J, with 40 bases between. The CDR3 DNA is TGTGCCAGCAGCTTGTTGGGGGGGGATGGGGGTCGACCTTTTTTGGGCCTGGAGGGCTACACCTTC. Translated: CASSLLGGDGGRPFLGLEGYTF.

In its sample, this clonotype was seen a few times. The V gene is TRBV2, the J gene TRBJ1-1; 11 bases align to TRBD1. This CDR3 is built from 14 residues. With 6 bases clipped from V and 3 bases from J, the junction kept 3 bases outside the gene matches. Germline V lookup: CDR1 SNHLY, CDR2 FYNNEI. The CDR3 coding sequence is TGTGCCAGCAGGAAGGGACAGGGGGACACTGAAGCTTTCTTT. The encoded protein is CASRKGQGDTEAFF. The variable domain in full, with the rest retrieved from reference TRBV2 and TRBJ1-1, is EPEVTQTPSHQVTQMGQEVILRCVPISNHLYFYWYRQILGQKVEFLVSFYNNEISEKSEIFDDQFSVERPDGSNFTLKIRSTKLEDSAMYFCASRKGQGDTEAFFGQGTRLTVV.

This clonotype has only a few counts. The chain links TRBV29-1 to TRBJ2-7; no clear D gene. Trimming removed 1 base at V and 4 bases at J, with 8 bases between. Germline CDR1 is SQVTM and CDR2 is ANQGSEA. The CDR3 sequence is 12 residues long. CDR3 coding DNA: TGCAGCGTTGAAGGTATCCTTTACGAGCAGTACTTC. Translating gives CSVEGILYEQYF.

Concerning this clonotype: One end of the junction fails to match germline, which may point to a read error. This rearrangement joins TRBV28 to TRBJ2-7; D is ambiguous. The CDR3 is 14 residues long. In germline, CDR1 is MDHEN, CDR2 SYDVKM. CDR3 sequence (DNA): TGTACCAGCAGTTTTGCGGCAGGAGTAGGGGAGCAGTACTTC. The encoded protein is CTSSFAAGVGEQYF.

This clonotype showed up just once. The chain has TRBV21-1 and TRBJ2-7; whether TRBD1, the table's D call, matches the DNA was not checked. TRBV21-1 is tagged as a pseudogene. This CDR3 is 16 amino acids long. The CDR3 loop reads CASSAKGQGVPYEQYF. As DNA, the CDR3 is TGTGCCAGCAGCGCAAAGGGACAGGGGGTACCCTACGAGCAGTACTTC.

This clonotype was found a few times. This chain connects TRBV10-3 to TRBJ2-7; either TRBD1 or TRBD2 may fit D (5 bases each). The germline CDR1 and CDR2 sequences are ENHRY and SYGVKD. The CDR3 runs to 14 residues. Trimming removed 3 bases at V and 3 bases at J, with 12 bases between. CDR3 sequence: CAISDVRGDYEQYF. The CDR3 nucleotides are TGTGCCATCAGTGATGTTAGGGGAGACTACGAGCAGTACTTC.

The rearrangement joins TRBV7-2 to TRBJ2-5; 10 nucleotides align to TRBD2. The germline V gene has CDR1 SGHTA and CDR2 FQGNSA. This CDR3 has 15 residues. V was pared by 2 bases and J by 4 bases, with 4 bases of the junction left unmatched. The CDR3 here is CASSLPGLARETQYF. In DNA form, the CDR3 reads TGTGCCAGCAGCTTACCGGGACTAGCGAGAGAGACCCAGTACTTC.

The rearrangement uses TRBV6-6 and TRBJ2-1; D may be TRBD1 (5 bases). Germline assignment: CDR1 MNHNY and CDR2 SVGAGI (reference sequence). The CDR3 is 15 residues long. Trimming took off 2 bases at V and 0 bases at J, with 8 bases between the two ends. The chain's CDR3 is CASSYPTVSYNEQFF. CDR3 coding DNA: TGTGCCAGCAGTTACCCGACAGTCTCCTACAATGAGCAGTTCTTC.

The chain combines TRBV6-5 with TRBJ1-2; TRBD1 aligns across 7 bases. Germline loops: CDR1 MNHEY, CDR2 SVGAGI. The CDR3 is 15 amino acids. V lost 6 bases to trimming and J lost 5 bases; unmatched junction nucleotides: 12. CDR3 protein: CASSPVGTANYGYTF. DNA for the CDR3: TGTGCCAGCAGCCCGGTGGGGACAGCGAATTATGGCTACACCTTC.

The rearrangement uses TRBV29-1 and TRBJ2-7; D ambiguous. The length of the CDR3 is 14 residues. V lost 4 bases and J 3 bases, leaving 16 bases between the germline ends. Looked up from germline, CDR1 is SQVTM and CDR2 is ANQGSEA. DNA of the CDR3: TGCAGCGTTGTCCTTGAGGCCTCAGTCTACGAGCAGTACTTC. Amino acid sequence: CSVVLEASVYEQYF.

V gene TRBV5-6 combines with J gene TRBJ2-7; the match to TRBD1 covers 10 bases. From germline, CDR1 is SGHDT and CDR2 YYEEEE. The J segment lost 3 bases and the V segment lost 4 bases, leaving 7 bases of the junction unmatched. This CDR3 has 15 residues. The CDR3 coding sequence is TGTGCCAGCAGCGGGACAGGGGCCCCAGGCTACGAGCAGTACTTC. Protein: CASSGTGAPGYEQYF.

This clonotype appeared once. The chain uses TRBV10-2 and TRBJ1-5; the D gene is possibly TRBD1 (6 bases). The CDR3 covers 15 residues. CDR1 is WSHSY, CDR2 SAAADI, per germline. V was trimmed by 4 bases and J by 5 bases, leaving 15 bases between them. CDR3 in DNA: TGCGCCAGCAGTGTACGGCAGGGGAGCGATCAGCCCCAGCATTTT. Amino acid sequence: CASSVRQGSDQPQHF.

This chain uses TRBV20-1 with TRBJ2-2, with 8 bases that match TRBD1. Germline V gene sequence: CDR1 DFQATT, CDR2 SNEGSKA (reference sequence). CDR3 size: 13 residues. The J segment lost 5 bases and the V segment lost 2 bases, leaving 1 base of the junction unmatched. Written as DNA, the CDR3 is TGCAGTGCTAGAAGACAGGGGACCGGGGAGCTGTTTTTT. As protein: CSARRQGTGELFF.

The V gene is TRBV27, the J gene TRBJ1-4; a possible D gene is TRBD1 (6 bases). Germline V gene lookup returns CDR1 MNHEY and CDR2 SMNVEV (reference sequence). The V and J ends lost 7 bases and 6 bases respectively, with 21 bases between them. This CDR3 is 16 amino acids long. Written as DNA, the CDR3 is TGTGCCAGCATGGGATCAGACCGACAGGCCTATGAAAAACTGTTTTTT. This codes for CASMGSDRQAYEKLFF. Complete variable domain (other parts from reference TRBV27 and TRBJ1-4): EAQVTQNPRYLITVTGKKLTVTCSQNMNHEYMSWYRQDPGLGLRQIYYSMNVEVTDKGDVPEGYKVSRKEKRNFPLILESPSPNQTSLYFCASMGSDRQAYEKLFFGSGTQLSVL.

V and J are TRBV7-9 and TRBJ2-7; 11 nucleotides line up with TRBD1. The germline V gene encodes CDR1 SEHNR and CDR2 FQNEAQ (reference sequence). CDR3 length: 13 amino acids. The CDR3 DNA follows: TGTGCTATACCCGGGACAGGGGGTTACGAGCAGTACTTC. This codes for CAIPGTGGYEQYF. Full variable domain (remainder filled in from reference TRBV7-9 and TRBJ2-7): DTGVSQNPRHKITKRGQNVTFRCDPISEHNRLYWYRQTLGQGPEFLTYFQNEAQLEKSRLLSDRFSAERPKGSFSTLEIQRTEQGDSAMYLCAIPGTGGYEQYFGPGTRLTVT.

The gene calls are TRBV20-1 and TRBJ1-2; D might be TRBD1 (5 bases). Germline values: CDR1 DFQATT, CDR2 SNEGSKA (reference sequence). The V end lost 5 bases, the J end lost 8 bases, and 15 bases lay between the germline ends. The CDR3 totals 12 residues. CDR3 amino acids: CSAGGWTGGYTF. The CDR3 DNA reads TGCAGTGCTGGGGGATGGACGGGCGGCTACACCTTC.

This clonotype was seen a few times. The gene calls are TRBV15 and TRBJ1-6, with D hard to call. V lost 0 bases, J lost 10 bases, and 16 bases lay in between. Germline assignment: CDR1 LNHNV and CDR2 YYDKDF (reference sequence). This CDR3 is built from 16 residues. The CDR3 here is CATSRDETRVGSPLHF. The CDR3 DNA sequence: TGTGCCACCAGCAGAGATGAGACGAGGGTCGGATCACCCCTCCACTTT.

The chain carries TRBV28 and TRBJ2-3; TRBD1 matches at 7 bases. CDR3 length equals 14 residues. V trimming: 3 bases; J trimming: 4 bases; junction bases outside the gene matches: 4. Germline assignment: CDR1 MDHEN and CDR2 SYDVKM. CDR3 region: CASSFDRASDTQYF. The CDR3 DNA follows: TGTGCCAGCAGTTTCGACAGGGCGTCAGATACGCAGTATTTT.

The genes are TRBV25-1 and TRBJ2-3, with TRBD1 matching over 8 bases. This CDR3 is 17 amino acids long. After removal of 1 base from V and 3 bases from J, the junction contained 9 bases not matched to a gene. Germline lookup yields CDR1 MGHDK and CDR2 SYGVNS. CDR3 coding DNA: TGTGCCAGCAGTGAATTAACCGGGACAGGAGAGACAGATACGCAGTATTTT. This gives the protein CASSELTGTGETDTQYF.

The chain's CDR3 is CASSQGPGRMSYNEQYF. The CDR3 coding sequence is TGCGCCAGCAGCCAAGGCCCCGGACGTATGTCCTACAATGAGCAGTACTTC. The J gene is TRBJ2-5, the V gene TRBV4-1, with D unclear. Germline V gene sequence: CDR1 MGHRA, CDR2 YSYEKL. With 1 base removed from V and 11 bases from J, the gap between germline ends came to 26 bases. The CDR3 runs 17 residues.

The chain recombines TRBV27 with TRBJ2-2; the match to TRBD2 covers 10 bases. The V and J ends lost 6 bases and 5 bases, in that order; junction bases with no gene match: 9. The CDR3 consists of 16 residues. Per germline, CDR1 MNHEY and CDR2 SMNVEV (reference sequence). The CDR3 DNA is TGTGCCAGCAGCTTTCGGAGCGGGAGGGTAACCGGGGAGCTGTTTTTT. This translates into CASSFRSGRVTGELFF.

This clonotype was seen only a few times. The chain combines TRBV28 with TRBJ2-3; 7 bases map to TRBD2. Germline values: CDR1 MDHEN, CDR2 SYDVKM. V trimming: 7 bases; J trimming: 4 bases; junction bases outside the gene matches: 11. This CDR3 contains 15 residues. The CDR3 is CASNPLVGGSDTQYF. The CDR3 DNA reads TGTGCCAGCAACCCTCTGGTGGGGGGGTCAGATACGCAGTATTTT. Combining the CDR3 with reference TRBV28 and TRBJ2-3 gives the whole variable domain DVKVTQSSRYLVKRTGEKVFLECVQDMDHENMFWYRQDPGLGLRLIYFSYDVKMKEKGDIPEGYSVSREKKERFSLILESASTNQTSMYLCASNPLVGGSDTQYFGPGTRLTVL.

This chain links TRBV29-1 with TRBJ1-1, with D possibly TRBD1 on 5 matching bases. The CDR3 length is 12 residues. V lost 3 bases and J 5 bases, leaving 10 bases between the germline ends. In germline, CDR1 is SQVTM, CDR2 ANQGSEA. The CDR3 loop reads CSVDERGTEAFF. CDR3 nucleotides: TGCAGCGTTGACGAGAGGGGAACTGAAGCTTTCTTT. The whole variable domain, remainder taken from reference TRBV29-1 and TRBJ1-1, is SAVISQKPSRDICQRGTSLTIQCQVDSQVTMMFWYRQQPGQSLTLIATANQGSEATYESGFVIDKFPISRPNLTFSTLTVSNMSPEDSSIYLCSVDERGTEAFFGQGTRLTVV.

This chain links TRBV9 with TRBJ1-2, with a tentative D call TRBD1 (6 bases). Deletions cut 6 bases from V and 2 bases from J, with 17 bases between. This CDR3 spans 15 amino acids. Germline CDR1 is SGDLS and CDR2 is YYNGEE. In nucleotides, the CDR3 is TGTGCCAGCAATCCGGGACACTTGAACAACTATGGCTACACCTTC. This translates into CASNPGHLNNYGYTF.

The J gene is TRBJ2-7, the V gene TRBV20-1, with 7 positions matching TRBD2. V was clipped by 5 bases and J by 0 bases; unmatched bases: 4. This CDR3 is built from 13 residues. In germline, CDR1 is DFQATT, CDR2 SNEGSKA (reference sequence). CDR3 coding DNA: TGCAGTGCTGGGGGGACTAACTCCTACGAGCAGTACTTC. This encodes CSAGGTNSYEQYF.

The chain carries TRBV20-1 and TRBJ2-3; D is undetermined. Trimming left V 1 base short and J 6 bases short, with 8 bases between. Germline lookup yields CDR1 DFQATT and CDR2 SNEGSKA (reference sequence). The CDR3 is 12 amino acids. CDR3 sequence (DNA): TGCAGTGCTAGAGTGACTGGGGATACGCAGTATTTT. Translated, it gives CSARVTGDTQYF.